This is a list of T cell receptor beta chains from one sample in a study of Ad26.COV2.S vaccination and SARS-CoV-2 variants. Method: immunoSEQ multiplex PCR; TCRdb's copy keeps in-frame clones and lacks some. The data contain about 350,000 clones, around 84% of them seen just once; the ten biggest clones take up about 3.5%. Sequences were derived from peripheral blood, sampled in a trial of Ad26.COV2.S vaccine versus placebo. Receptor source: a person aged 18 to 65 who received the Ad26.COV2.S COVID-19 vaccine or a placebo. The CDR3 runs from the conserved cysteine through the conserved F or W. A D gene is named only where the DNA matches it firmly. The size field is filled for only some rows; it gives once, few, many or a size class.

>TRBV25-1|NA|TRBJ2-1|NA
TGTGCCAGCAGTGAATCGTCTAACTTGGGCTACAATGAGCAGTTCTTC
CASSESSNLGYNEQFF
>TRBV6-2/TRBV6-3|NA|TRBJ2-1|NA
TGTGCCAGCAGTTACTGGCAGTACAATGAGCAGTTCTTC
CASSYWQYNEQFF
>TRBV19|NA|TRBJ2-2|NA
TGTGCCAGTAGTATCCAGAGCACCGGGGAGCTGTTTTTT
CASSIQSTGELFF
>TRBV5-1|NA|TRBJ2-7|NA
TGCGCCAGCAGCTCGGATTTCCTCTACGAGCAGTACTTC
CASSSDFLYEQYF
>TRBV19|NA|TRBJ1-4|TRBD1
TGTGCCAGTAGTAGCGGACAGGCTCATAAGGAAAAACTGTTTTTT
CASSSGQAHKEKLFF
>TRBV4-1|NA|TRBJ2-1|NA
TGCGCCAGCAGCCAAGAATTCAGCGTTTCCTACAATGAGCAGTTCTTC
CASSQEFSVSYNEQFF
>TRBV4-1|NA|TRBJ1-1|NA
TGCGCCAGCAGCCAATTGGGGTCTCCGACCACTGAAGCTTTCTTT
CASSQLGSPTTEAFF
>TRBV13|NA|TRBJ2-7|TRBD1
TGTGCCAGCAGCTTAACAGGGGGCAAGAACGAGCAGTACTTC
CASSLTGGKNEQYF
>TRBV30|once|TRBJ1-2|NA
TGTGCCTGTCACAGGTCTAACTATGGCTACACCTTC
CACHRSNYGYTF
>TRBV2|NA|TRBJ1-5|NA
TGTGCCAGCAGGGGCGATGATCAGCCCCAGCATTTT
CASRGDDQPQHF
>TRBV9|NA|TRBJ1-1|NA
TGTGCCAGCGGAGTTACCGCAGGTGGAGGAACTGAAGCTTTCTTT
CASGVTAGGGTEAFF
>TRBV4-3|NA|TRBJ1-4|NA
TGCGCCAGCAGCCAAGATCGGGGTAGTGCTAATGAAAAACTGTTTTTT
CASSQDRGSANEKLFF
>TRBV3-1/TRBV3-2|NA|TRBJ2-1|TRBD2
TGTGCCAGCAGCCAAGATGTACTAGCGGGAAGTCCGAGCCAGTTCTTC
CASSQDVLAGSPSQFF
>TRBV9|NA|TRBJ2-2|NA
TGTGCCAGCAGCGTAGGTGAGGGAGGACCACCTACACCCGGGGAGCTGTTTTTT
CASSVGEGGPPTPGELFF
>TRBV5-4|NA|TRBJ1-3|TRBD1
TGTGCCAGCAGCTCGGACAGGCTTAACACCATATATTTT
CASSSDRLNTIYF
>TRBV9|NA|TRBJ2-7|TRBD1
TGTGCCAGCAGCGCCGACGGGACAGGGACGGAGAAGCAGTACTTC
CASSADGTGTEKQYF
>TRBV7-2|NA|TRBJ2-3|NA
TGTGCCAGCAGCCTTCGGTGGGGCCGGGTGGATACGCAGTATTTT
CASSLRWGRVDTQYF
>TRBV3-1/TRBV3-2|few|TRBJ2-7|NA
TGTGCCAGCAGCCGGACGACCTACGAGCAGTACTTC
CASSRTTYEQYF
>TRBV3-1/TRBV3-2|NA|TRBJ2-3|NA
TGTGCCAGCAGCCACAGGGTAGCCACCACAGATACGCAGTATTTT
CASSHRVATTDTQYF
>TRBV6-9|NA|TRBJ2-5|TRBD2
TGTGCCAGCAGTTATAAGGGACTAGCGGGAGAAGAGACCCAGTACTTC
CASSYKGLAGEETQYF
>TRBV24-1|NA|TRBJ1-2|NA
TGTGCCACCAGTGGGGATTTGTATACTTATGGCTACACCTTC
CATSGDLYTYGYTF
>TRBV4-1|NA|TRBJ1-4|NA
TGCGCCAGCAGATTGACAGCACGTAATGAAAAACTGTTTTTT
CASRLTARNEKLFF
>TRBV13|NA|TRBJ1-2|NA
TGTGCCAGCAGCTTGCAGGGAAGCTATGGCTACACCTTC
CASSLQGSYGYTF
>TRBV5-1|NA|TRBJ1-5|NA
TGCGCCAGCAGCTTGTCTGACAGGAATCAGCCCCAGCATTTT
CASSLSDRNQPQHF
>TRBV19|NA|TRBJ1-6|NA
TGTGCCAGTAGTATGGACCGCACGTATAATTCACCCCTCCACTTT
CASSMDRTYNSPLHF
>TRBV27|NA|TRBJ2-5|NA
TGTGCCAGCAGTTCCCCGACAGGTGGTGGCGAGACCCAGTACTTC
CASSSPTGGGETQYF
>TRBV27|NA|TRBJ2-1|NA
TGTGCCAGCAGACTCCTCGGTGAGCAGTTCTTC
CASRLLGEQFF
>TRBV6-6|NA|TRBJ2-5|TRBD2
TGTGCCAGCAGTCGAACCCCCCGGGGGGGGACTAGCGGGAGGTTTCAAGAGACCCAGTACTTC
CASSRTPRGGTSGRFQETQYF
>TRBV6-2/TRBV6-3|NA|TRBJ2-3|NA
TGTGCCAGCAGTTACAAGGGGATAGTCACAGATACGCAGTATTTT
CASSYKGIVTDTQYF
>TRBV19|once|TRBJ1-1|NA
TGTGCCAGTACCCCCTCCGGGGGGCTGACGAACACTGAAGCTTTCTTT
CASTPSGGLTNTEAFF
>TRBV6-2/TRBV6-3|NA|TRBJ2-3|TRBD2
TGTGCCAGCAGTCTGAACCCGGGACTAGCATCAGATACGCAGTATTTT
CASSLNPGLASDTQYF
>TRBV6-1|NA|TRBJ1-6|NA
TGTGCCAGCAGTGAAGCGCTATTATTGGGACCCCTCCACTTT
CASSEALLLGPLHF
>TRBV7-9|NA|TRBJ1-3|NA
TGTGCCAGCAGCTTAGCTTTGGGAGGATATGGAAACACCATATATTTT
CASSLALGGYGNTIYF
>TRBV7-8|few|TRBJ2-3|NA
TGTGCCAGCAGCTACGACTCGGATACGCAGTATTTT
CASSYDSDTQYF
>TRBV7-2|once|TRBJ2-1|TRBD2
TGTGCCAGCAGCTTAGCGGGAGGGCGTTCCTACAATGAGCAGTTCTTC
CASSLAGGRSYNEQFF
>TRBV7-2|NA|TRBJ1-4|TRBD1
TGTGCCAGCAGAAAGACCGGAAATCCCGGACAGGGGGATGAAAAACTGTTTTTT
CASRKTGNPGQGDEKLFF
>TRBV5-4|NA|TRBJ2-2|TRBD1
TGTGCCAGCAGCCCACAGGGGACCCTCCCAATCGGGGAGCTGTTTTTT
CASSPQGTLPIGELFF
>TRBV4-1|once|TRBJ1-1|TRBD1
TGCGCCAGCAGCCTCGACAGGGGTGGGGAAGCTTTCTTT
CASSLDRGGEAFF
>TRBV3-1/TRBV3-2|once|TRBJ2-5|NA
TGTGCCAGCAGCCAAGGGGCCGGGGAGACCCAGTACTTC
CASSQGAGETQYF
>TRBV21-1|NA|TRBJ1-1|NA
TGTGCCAGCAGCAAAGAGGAAGGAGGGGGAGTGGAAACTGAAGCTTTCTTT
CASSKEEGGGVETEAFF
>TRBV4-1|NA|TRBJ1-5|TRBD1
TGCGCCAGCAGCCAAGCAGGGGGCCCCCGCCTGAGCAATCAGCCCCAGCATTTT
CASSQAGGPRLSNQPQHF
>TRBV19|NA|TRBJ2-1|TRBD2
TGTGCCAGTAGTATCGAGGGGATGCGGGAGGGCCCAAATGAGCAGTTCTTC
CASSIEGMREGPNEQFF
>TRBV3-1/TRBV3-2|NA|TRBJ2-2|NA
TGTGCCAGCAGCCAAACAGGGACCACCGGGGAGCTGTTTTTT
CASSQTGTTGELFF
>TRBV29-1|NA|TRBJ2-7|NA
TGCAGCGTTGAAGATCGGATGGGGATCGGGGACCGCTCCTACGAGCAGTACTTC
CSVEDRMGIGDRSYEQYF
>TRBV5-1|once|TRBJ2-1|NA
TGCGCCAGCAGCTTGGCCGGTACCAGCACTGAGCAGTTCTTC
CASSLAGTSTEQFF
>TRBV27|NA|TRBJ2-7|NA
TGTGCCAGCAGTATCCCCGACAGAGTTGGCTACGAGCAGTACTTC
CASSIPDRVGYEQYF
>TRBV12-3/TRBV12-4|NA|TRBJ1-2|NA
TGTGCCAGCAGTTTATGGGGTGGGTATGGCTACACCTTC
CASSLWGGYGYTF
>TRBV6-6|NA|TRBJ2-7|NA
TGTGCCAGCACTACCCGGGGCCAGGGGAGGGGCGAGCAGTACTTC
CASTTRGQGRGEQYF
>TRBV10-3|NA|TRBJ2-7|TRBD1
TGTGCCACGGCCCAGGGGGATACCTACGAGCAGTACTTC
CATAQGDTYEQYF